The 15 T cell receptor beta chains below were found in one sample sequenced in a study of metastatic and nonmetastatic thyroid tumors. Every patient underwent thyroid surgery untreated. TCRdb reprocessed the PCR reads using MiXCR. The sample lists about 70,000 clones, less than 20% occurring once. Sequenced input: blood. The receptors derive from a female donor with papillary thyroid cancer or a benign thyroid nodule (not recorded which). Some clones in this sample may be carry-over from other donors' samples.

In its sample, this clone was seen a few times. J is TRBJ2-7 and V is TRBV10-3; D might be TRBD1 (5 bases). Germline-derived CDR1 and CDR2 are ENHRY and SYGVKD. The length of the CDR3 is 13 residues. V was clipped by 7 bases and J by 2 bases, with 12 bases between them. For the CDR3, the DNA is TGTGCCATCACCGGACACCTGGCCTACGAGCAGTACTTC. Translating gives CAITGHLAYEQYF.

CDR3 amino acids: CASSPQGGHGYTF. DNA of the CDR3: TGTGCCAGCAGCCCCCAGGGGGGGCATGGCTACACCTTC. This chain links TRBV7-3 with TRBJ1-2; 7 bases fit TRBD1. Looked up from germline, CDR1 is SGHTA and CDR2 is FQGTGA. The CDR3 is 13 amino acids. V shed 5 bases, J shed 6 bases, and the junction held 6 bases outside the gene matches. Together with reference TRBV7-3 and TRBJ1-2, the CDR3 gives the full variable domain: GAGVSQTPSNKVTEKGKYVELRCDPISGHTALYWYRQSLGQGPEFLIYFQGTGAADDSGLPNDRFFAVRPEGSVSTLKIQRTERGDSAVYLCASSPQGGHGYTFGSGTRLTVV.

The sample holds many counts of this clone. This rearrangement joins TRBV7-2 to TRBJ2-5; D is possibly TRBD2 (5 bases). The V gene lost 5 bases and the J gene lost 5 bases, with 15 bases spanning the gap. Per germline, CDR1 SGHTA and CDR2 FQGNSA. This CDR3 comprises 14 residues. The CDR3 DNA is TGTGCCAGCAGCCCACGGCGGGCAATGGAGACCCAGTACTTC. It translates to CASSPRRAMETQYF. Together with reference TRBV7-2 and TRBJ2-5, the CDR3 gives the full variable domain: GAGVSQSPSNKVTEKGKDVELRCDPISGHTALYWYRQSLGQGLEFLIYFQGNSAPDKSGLPSDRFSAERTGGSVSTLTIQRTQQEDSAVYLCASSPRRAMETQYFGPGTRLLVL.

The chain uses TRBV6-1 and TRBJ1-1; 7 nucleotides line up with TRBD1. V lost 6 bases and J lost 2; bases outside the gene matches: 6. Looked up from germline, CDR1 is MNHNS and CDR2 is SASEGT. The CDR3 length is 14 residues. CDR3 sequence: CASRNRDSNTEAFF. The CDR3 region has the DNA TGTGCCAGCAGAAACCGGGACAGTAACACTGAAGCTTTCTTT.

This clone was recorded at least ten times. CDR3 DNA sequence: TGTGCCAGCAGTGAAGCGCGTGGCTACGAGCAGTACTTC. It encodes CASSEARGYEQYF. This chain uses TRBV2 with TRBJ2-7; D call uncertain. V shed 0 bases and J shed 3 bases, with 6 bases lying between them. This CDR3 has 13 amino acids. Germline loops: CDR1 SNHLY, CDR2 FYNNEI.

This clone was counted ten times or more. The V gene is TRBV14, the J gene TRBJ2-7; D might be TRBD1 or TRBD2, each matching 5 bases. The V end lost 6 bases, the J end lost 3 bases, and 12 bases lay between the germline ends. Germline-derived CDR1 and CDR2 are SGHDN and FVKESK. This CDR3 contains 13 residues. CDR3 in amino acids: CASSWGNFYEQYF. The CDR3 nucleotides read TGTGCCAGCAGTTGGGGGAATTTCTACGAGCAGTACTTC.

This clone was detected many times. The CDR3 DNA follows: TGTGCCAGCTCTCAACTAGCGGGAGAAGGAACCGGGGAGCTGTTTTTT. This translates into CASSQLAGEGTGELFF. This chain connects TRBV18 to TRBJ2-2, with 11 bases fitting TRBD2. The CDR3 spans 16 residues. Germline values: CDR1 KGHSH, CDR2 LQKENI. J gave up 5 bases and V 6 bases, and 8 bases lay outside the gene matches.

The sample holds many counts of this clone. V is TRBV27 and J is TRBJ2-6; a possible D gene is TRBD1 (5 bases). The CDR3 has 15 amino acids. Between the trimmed V and J ends, which lost 2 bases and 0 bases, there was a span of 5 bases. CDR1 is MNHEY, CDR2 SMNVEV, per germline (reference sequence). Here the CDR3 DNA reads TGTGCCAGCAGTTTAAGGGGCTCTGGGGCCAACGTCCTGACTTTC. As protein: CASSLRGSGANVLTF.

The chain uses TRBV20-1 and TRBJ2-7; tentative D call: TRBD2 (6 bases). The CDR3 loop spans 15 amino acids. V lost 6 bases and J 0 bases, leaving 18 bases between the germline ends. Germline CDR1 reads DFQATT; CDR2 reads SNEGSKA (reference sequence). The CDR3 DNA reads TGCAGTGCGAGATCTCTAGCGTCTAGCTCCTACGAGCAGTACTTC. This sequence encodes CSARSLASSSYEQYF.

About this clone itself: A read error is possible here, since a much larger clone lies one base away. Without the conserved terminal phenylalanine or tryptophan, this CDR3 likely stems from a read error. The chain couples TRBV9 to TRBJ1-1; a possible D gene is TRBD1 (6 bases). The CDR3 contains 14 residues. Trimming stripped 4 bases from V and 5 bases from J, with 15 bases between. Per germline, CDR1 SGDLS and CDR2 YYNGEE. DNA for the CDR3: TGTGCCAGCAGCCCAGGGGAGGGAAGGACTGAAGCTTTCCTT. It specifies CASSPGEGRTEAFL.

This clone was counted only a few times. This chain links TRBV15 with TRBJ1-5, with D hard to call. Germline V gene lookup returns CDR1 LNHNV and CDR2 YYDKDF (reference sequence). V was clipped by 2 bases and J by 3 bases, with 17 bases between them. CDR3 length: 17 amino acids. In nucleotides, the CDR3 is TGTGCCACCAGCAGATATCAGGCGGCATATATCAATCAGCCCCAGCATTTT. Its translation: CATSRYQAAYINQPQHF.

At least ten counts were recorded for this clone. This may come from a read error, since a much larger clone is one base off. This chain connects TRBV12-3 or TRBV12-4 to TRBJ2-1; 7 bases are a match to TRBD1. The CDR3 is made up of 12 amino acids. Here the CDR3 reads CANSFLGGVQFF. The CDR3 nucleotides are TGTGCCAACAGTTTTTTAGGGGGCGTGCAGTTCTTC.

This clone was observed many times. V and J are TRBV7-8 and TRBJ2-1; D is unclear. CDR1 is SGHVS, CDR2 FQNEAQ, per germline. The germline V and J ends were trimmed by 4 bases and 7 bases, with 20 bases remaining between them. This CDR3 is 16 amino acids long. The CDR3 region is CASSSPPGRNSNEQFF. The CDR3 DNA follows: TGTGCCAGCAGCTCGCCTCCCGGACGTAACTCAAATGAGCAGTTCTTC.

This clone was counted many times. The chain links TRBV12-3 or TRBV12-4 to TRBJ2-1; TRBD1 matches at 9 bases. The CDR3 sequence is 15 residues long. The V and J ends lost 4 bases and 6 bases, in that order; junction bases with no gene match: 7. The CDR3 DNA reads TGTGCCAGCAGTTACCCCGGGACAGGGAGCAATGAGCAGTTCTTC. It specifies CASSYPGTGSNEQFF.

This clone was picked up a small number of times. The gene calls are TRBV6-1 and TRBJ2-1; tentative D call: TRBD1 (6 bases). The CDR3 is 15 residues long. Deletions cut 6 bases from V and 8 bases from J, with 20 bases between. Germline V lookup: CDR1 MNHNS, CDR2 SASEGT. The CDR3: CASRAPNRERDEQFF. The CDR3 DNA sequence: TGTGCCAGCAGGGCCCCCAACAGGGAGAGGGATGAGCAGTTCTTC.